The T cell receptor (beta chain) under discussion was sequenced for a study of T-cell memory formation after mild COVID-19. TCRdb recomputed calls from the 5' RACE reads with MiXCR, one row per CDR3 protein. The profile shows tens of thousands of distinct CDR3 sequences, 6% to 6.5% of them singletons. The length of the CDR3 is 14 residues. J gave up 9 bases and V 3 bases, and 10 bases lay outside the gene matches. Per the germline V gene, CDR1 is SEHNR and CDR2 is FQNEAQ (reference sequence). The chain is built from TRBV7-9 and TRBJ1-1; TRBD1 agrees at 7 bases. This clonotype was obtained from an adult who had mild COVID-19 (a few samples of this study predate the infection). Cell type and time point are not known. The specimen was PBMCs or a T cell subset sorted from them (not recorded which). The CDR3 region has the DNA TGTGCCAGCAGCTTTCCGAACAGGGGCCAACAAGCTTTCTTT. It yields the protein CASSFPNRGQQAFF.